The 6 T cell receptor beta chains reported below all come from one sample, sequenced in a study of shared clonotypes between healthy human individuals. TCRdb's copy holds only in-frame clones and misses some; the assay was immunoSEQ multiplex PCR. The data show 550,000 to 800,000 clones, around 67% seen once. The sequencing sample was made of memory CD4+ T cells sorted from blood. Subset noted: CD45RA-negative fraction. Every receptor here comes from a woman aged 25 to 39 in good health.

V usage is TRBV19 and J usage is TRBJ2-7; D may be TRBD1 (5 bases). This CDR3 spans 13 amino acids. The germline V and J ends were trimmed by 4 bases and 6 bases, with 13 bases remaining between them. Germline assignment: CDR1 LNHDA and CDR2 SQIVND (reference sequence). DNA of the CDR3: TGTGCCAGTAGTACCCAGCAAAGGGGCGAGCAGTACTTC. Translating gives CASSTQQRGEQYF. The whole variable domain, filled in from reference TRBV19 and TRBJ2-7, reads DGGITQSPKYLFRKEGQNVTLSCEQNLNHDAMYWYRQDPGQGLRLIYYSQIVNDFQKGDIAEGYSVSREKKESFPLTVTSAQKNPTAFYLCASSTQQRGEQYFGPGTRLTVT.

V and J are TRBV28 and TRBJ1-1; no definite D call. The germline gives CDR1 MDHEN, CDR2 SYDVKM. This CDR3 has 11 residues. The V end lost 7 bases, the J end lost 1 base, and 4 bases lay between the germline ends. The CDR3 sequence is CASTGNTEAFF. CDR3 nucleotides: TGTGCCAGCACGGGGAACACTGAAGCTTTCTTT.

This clone was found many times. V and J are TRBV19 and TRBJ1-5, with a possible D match to TRBD1 (5 bases). Trimming stripped 4 bases from V and 4 bases from J, with 17 bases between. CDR3 length equals 16 residues. Germline V CDR1 and CDR2: LNHDA, SQIVND (reference sequence). CDR3 in DNA: TGTGCCAGTAGTACTCAACCGGGACGCCCGAATCAGCCCCAGCATTTT. Protein sequence: CASSTQPGRPNQPQHF.

This clone was seen a few times. The rearrangement links TRBV30 to TRBJ1-1, with D perhaps matching TRBD1 (6 bases). Trimming removed 3 bases from V and 1 base from J, with 15 bases in between. Germline-derived CDR1 and CDR2 are GTSNPN and SVGIG (reference sequence). The CDR3 sequence is 15 residues long. CDR3 residues: CAWRFVGAANTEAFF. The CDR3, as DNA: TGTGCCTGGAGGTTCGTGGGGGCGGCGAACACTGAAGCTTTCTTT.

This chain uses TRBV5-1 with TRBJ2-4; 15 bases align to TRBD2. V shed 2 bases and J 0 bases; nucleotides not matched to a gene: 12. The germline CDR1 and CDR2 sequences are SGHRS and YFSETQ. The CDR3 consists of 21 residues. CDR3 loop: CASSFWSRGLAGGLAKNIQYF. DNA for the CDR3: TGCGCCAGCAGCTTCTGGTCCCGGGGACTAGCGGGAGGATTAGCCAAAAACATTCAGTACTTC.

This clone was seen only a few times. V is TRBV11-2 and J is TRBJ2-7; 9 bases are a match to TRBD2. Germline CDR1 reads SGHAT; CDR2 reads FQNNGV. After removal of 1 base from V and 3 bases from J, the junction contained 4 bases not matched to a gene. This CDR3 comprises 15 residues. CDR3 bases: TGTGCCAGCAGCTTAGTGGCTAGCGGGATCTACGAGCAGTACTTC. Amino acids: CASSLVASGIYEQYF.